A single sample gave rise to the 4 T cell receptor beta chains below, sequenced in a study of OX40 agonist ivuxolimab in advanced cancers. Produced via immunoSEQ multiplex PCR; TCRdb's table is partial and in-frame only. The table records about 71,000 clones, roughly nine tenths of them present only once. Sequences were derived from CD4+ or CD8+ T cells sorted from blood, sampled in a trial of the OX40 agonist ivuxolimab. The receptors were gathered from an adult with an advanced solid tumor such as melanoma, head and neck, liver or kidney cancer.

The sample holds one count of this clone. At the DNA level, this CDR3 is encoded by other sequences in the same sample as well. The genes are TRBV4-1 and TRBJ2-5, with 7 nucleotides matching TRBD1. This CDR3 has 14 residues. The V gene's germline CDR1 is MGHRA and CDR2 YSYEKL. With V trimmed by 1 base and J by 1 base, 0 bases remained unmatched. The CDR3 sequence is CASSQGDSQETQYF. The CDR3 DNA follows: TGCGCCAGCAGCCAAGGGGACAGCCAAGAGACCCAGTACTTC.

The genes are TRBV28 and TRBJ1-2; the D gene is possibly TRBD1 (5 bases). In germline, CDR1 is MDHEN, CDR2 SYDVKM. The CDR3 is 14 residues long. The V and J ends lost 3 bases and 3 bases respectively, with 11 bases between them. The CDR3 DNA reads as TGTGCCAGCAGTTTCTCCAGGGATTACTATGGCTACACCTTC. It specifies CASSFSRDYYGYTF.

The chain couples TRBV10-2 to TRBJ2-7; D is undetermined. This CDR3 has 10 residues. Trimming shortened V by 4 bases and J by 7 bases, and 5 bases separated the two germline ends. From germline, CDR1 is WSHSY and CDR2 SAAADI. The CDR3 nucleotides are TGCGCCAGCAGTGGACCGGAGCAGTACTTC. Translating it yields CASSGPEQYF.

This chain links TRBV13 with TRBJ2-7; 9 nucleotides agree with TRBD1. The V gene's germline CDR1 is PRHDT and CDR2 FYEKMQ (reference sequence). The J segment lost 7 bases and the V segment lost 5 bases, leaving 15 bases of the junction unmatched. The CDR3 loop spans 16 amino acids. CDR3 in amino acids: CASSLIGTGWMKEQYF. CDR3 in DNA: TGTGCCAGCAGCCTGATTGGGACAGGGTGGATGAAAGAGCAGTACTTC.